This T cell receptor (beta chain) originates from a study of tumor and adjacent non-tumor tissue in lung cancer (dated by TCRdb to about 2018). Notes on the research overall: The cohort included eleven to twelve adenocarcinoma, 2 squamous cell carcinoma and 1 small cell lung cancer patients. For each patient, one tumor sample and one normal lung sample were taken, giving around 30 paired specimens that underwent TCRbeta CDR3 sequencing. The study compared bulk TCRbeta repertoires between lung tumor tissue and matched distant non-tumor lung tissue from fewer than 18 lung cancer patients. A total of some 130,000,000 productive TCRbeta reads were generated by sequencing, corresponding to an average of about 4.17 million reads per sample. Ages among the roughly 15 patients ranged from about 30 to 85 years, there were some 10 men and 5 women, and disease was at TNM stage I to III.

The paper as a whole reports these results and caveats: The sequencing platform is not named in the methods, and unique molecular identifiers are not mentioned. Significantly higher TCR diversity was found in younger patients, and higher tumor TCR diversity was associated with shorter overall and disease-free survival. Significantly higher TCR diversity (inverse Simpson) was observed in tumor tissue than in normal lung tissue (431.37 vs 166.20, P = 0.0075, Mann-Whitney U test). The top 100 clones made up a significantly larger cumulative share of the repertoire in normal lung than in tumor tissue. With only roughly 14 patients in the cohort, the authors noted that larger samples and more detailed clinical data are needed. Because peripheral blood was not sequenced, the blood TCRbeta repertoires of the lung cancer patients in the study went unexamined.

RNA was isolated from bulk unsorted tissue, and RNA quality was assessed with a NanoDrop ND-1000 and an Agilent 2100. The normal lung samples consisted of distant non-tumor tissue collected more than 3 cm from the tumor edge. All donors had newly diagnosed lung cancer, had not received prior chemotherapy, and were admitted for thoracic surgery in China between August and November 2014. The study excluded patients who had received radiotherapy or chemotherapy before or who had another cancer at the same time. Surgical tissue pieces of about 1-2.3 cm3 were preserved in RNAlater solution and were kept at -80 degrees C until use. Library creation used multiplex PCR. Sequencing was carried out with an Illumina HiSeq 2500. Following protocols modified from ARM-PCR, the researchers constructed TCRbeta libraries through three rounds of nested PCR with primers (Table S4). Before sequencing, PCR products of 200-500 bp were cut from the gel and purified using the QIAquick gel extraction kit. The original methods were these. Reads were cleaned using Trimmomatic, were merged into complete CDR3 sequences using FLASH, and were assigned to V(D)J germline segments using MiTCR. Clonal diversity was computed as the inverse Simpson's index with VDJtools. Productive reads were defined as in-frame sequences without a premature stop codon. The public reads were reanalyzed by TCRdb: fastp trimming at Q25, MiXCR alignment, in-frame beta chains only. All rows with the same CDR3 protein become a single entry with the most common DNA and genes. The V and J calls reflect TCRdb's pipeline rather than the authors' work. Here the sample has some 70,000 distinct CDR3 sequences; around 70% occur a single time. The ten top clones hold roughly a quarter of the sample.

As regards this clonotype: Its antigen remains undetermined. An end of the junction differs from the germline gene, which may be a read error.

The TCR sequence derives from a woman aged 45-60 years with non-small cell lung cancer. Sequencing was carried out using distant non-tumor lung tissue.

The nucleotide sequence reads TGCCCCAGCAGCTTAGCGGCTGGGTACGAGCAGTATTTC. Its translation is CPSSLAAGYEQYF. This receptor chain uses TRBV11-2 and TRBJ2-7; a tentative D call is TRBD2 (6 bases match). The CDR3 numbers 13 residues from cysteine through phenylalanine. Only CDR3 DNA is held: 39 bases, read in frame from base 1. The germline V gene encodes CDR1 SGHAT and CDR2 FQNNGV.